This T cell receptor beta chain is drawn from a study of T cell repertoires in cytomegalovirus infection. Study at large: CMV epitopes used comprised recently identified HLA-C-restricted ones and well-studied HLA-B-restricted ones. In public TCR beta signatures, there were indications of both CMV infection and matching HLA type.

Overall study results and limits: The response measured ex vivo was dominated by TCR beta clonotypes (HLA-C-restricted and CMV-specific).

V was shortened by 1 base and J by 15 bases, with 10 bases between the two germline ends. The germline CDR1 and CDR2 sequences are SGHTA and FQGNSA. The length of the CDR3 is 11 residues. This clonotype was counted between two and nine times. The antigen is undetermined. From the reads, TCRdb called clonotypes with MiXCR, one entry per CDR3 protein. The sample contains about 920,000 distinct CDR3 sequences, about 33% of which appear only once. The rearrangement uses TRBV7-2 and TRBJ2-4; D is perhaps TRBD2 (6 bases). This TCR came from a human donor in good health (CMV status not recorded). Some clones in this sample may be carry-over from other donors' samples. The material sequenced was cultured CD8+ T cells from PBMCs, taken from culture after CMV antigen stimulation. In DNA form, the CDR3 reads TGTGCCAGCAGCTTAGGGGGGGAAGGGTACTTC. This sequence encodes CASSLGGEGYF.